This T cell receptor beta chain appears in the sequencing data of a study of graft-versus-host responses after intestinal transplantation (dated by TCRdb to about 2021). A note on the overall study: The transplants that recipients received were multivisceral, liver-intestinal, or isolated intestinal. All recipients received anti-thymocyte globulin induction followed by maintenance tacrolimus and steroids for around 3 years. Graft-versus-host and host-versus-graft alloreactive T cell clones were tracked in the graft, circulation and bone marrow after intestinal transplantation using bulk TCR-beta CDR3 sequencing. To identify alloreactive clones, pre-transplant mixed lymphocyte reaction products were sequenced and then compared with unstimulated pre-transplant donor and recipient T cells. Of the roughly 26 intestinal transplant recipients enrolled in the cohort, one of whom was a retransplant, a few patients without pretransplant specimens were excluded. Donor T cell macrochimerism was defined as a peak of at least 4% donor T cells among recipient peripheral blood mononuclear cells. Rather than going through the commercial service, samples from a few later patients were sequenced in-house on an Illumina MiSeq and processed with MiXCR.

What the research found in general, with its limitations: The conclusions were limited by the relatively low number and heterogeneity of the intestinal transplant patients. Early after transplant, peak levels of circulating GvH clones were associated with declines in HvG clones. GvH clones were detected in recipient bone marrow, and some of these GvH clones were observed earlier in ileal mucosa or blood, consistent with an intestinal mucosal origin. In patients with donor T cell macrochimerism, the allografts had high GvH to HvG T cell clonal ratios.

This clone appeared once. Its antigen specificity is not known. No base qualities exist here, and no much larger clone lies one base off it. Compared with germline, V lacks 4 bases and J lacks 7 bases; bases without a gene match: 4. CDR1 and CDR2 were assigned from the germline V gene as SGDLS and YYNGEE. The CDR3 starts with the cysteine, ends with the phenylalanine, and has 13 residues. Kept here is only the CDR3 DNA, which spans 39 bases and is read in frame from base 1. Libraries were made using the immunoSEQ multiplex PCR assay. For most patients, genomic DNA was isolated with the Qiagen DNeasy Blood and Tissue Kit and sent frozen to Adaptive Biotechnologies for TCR sequencing. High-throughput TCR-beta CDR3 sequencing of genomic DNA from most patients was performed by Adaptive Biotechnologies. Concerning the study's data processing: TCR sequencing data were retrieved from Adaptive's ImmunoSEQ software for around 19 patients, whereas a few other patients were processed with MiXCR and VDJtools. To correct CD4 versus CD8 sorting errors, sequences present in both subsets at a frequency ratio below 5:1 were removed. CDR3 nucleotide sequences shared by donor and recipient were removed because the origin of these sequences could not be assigned. To count as alloreactive, a clone needed at least 2-fold expansion over unstimulated cells and a minimum CFSE-low frequency of 0.002% (template counts) or 0.001% (read counts). A clone was considered mappable if detected in the sequenced pre-transplant spleen, lymph node, or MLR CFSE-low populations of the donor or recipient. The cumulative frequency of alloreactive clones was calculated as a percentage of all sequences, weighted by copy number. TCRdb carries this immuneACCESS record with in-frame sequences only. Its versions omit some clonotypes, under half of them owing to an unresolved V gene in the studies checked, with the rest unexplained. V and J calls and clone size are as listed in that table; D and trimming were resolved from the DNA. This sample gives 120,000 or so clones in total; about 93% of them show up just once. Of the sample, roughly 0.5% falls within the top ten clones.

The time point label, read with the paper, signifies: cells obtained before transplantation from donor or recipient. CD3+CD4+ and CD3+CD8+ populations were FACS-sorted from unstimulated pre-transplant donor and recipient cells taken from spleen or lymph nodes. Here the chain combines TRBV9 and TRBJ2-1, and TRBD2 matches 8 of the central bases. This material consisted of unstimulated CD8+ T cells sorted from spleen or lymph node cells, taken before intestinal transplant. The receptor was isolated from a human donor who received an intestinal transplant. The DNA reads as follows: TGTGCCAGCAGCCCCAGCGGGAGAAATGAGCAGTTCTTC. Translated, it gives CASSPSGRNEQFF.